The 8 T cell receptor beta chains in this list originate from one sample, sequenced in a study of human T cells and chemical hapten exposure. Time point given: pre-sensitization, week 0. Treatment of the sample: therapeutic diphenylcyclopropenone sensitization with weekly scalp DPC. Via MiXCR, TCRdb re-called the RACE reads, giving one row per CDR3 protein. Here the sample spans 200,000 to 300,000 distinct CDR3 sequences, about 8.1% being singletons. The sample consisted of whole blood, taken in connection with sensitization to the hapten diphenylcyclopropenone (DPC). Every receptor here comes from a woman aged 40 to 50 with alopecia areata. Some clones in this sample may be carry-over from other donors' samples.

This clonotype was seen a few times. This sequence joins TRBV7-9 and TRBJ1-3; D unclear. The germline CDR1 and CDR2 sequences are SEHNR and FQNEAQ (reference sequence). The CDR3 is made up of 17 amino acids. V shed 1 base and J shed 0 bases, with 13 bases lying between them. The chain's CDR3 is CASSLDGNRRSGNTIYF. The CDR3 bases are TGTGCCAGCAGCTTAGACGGGAACAGACGCTCTGGAAACACCATATATTTT.

The genes are TRBV28 and TRBJ1-1; 10 bases align to TRBD1. The CDR3 contains 15 residues. J lost 5 bases, V lost 6 bases, and 9 bases had no gene match. CDR1 and CDR2 from the germline V gene are MDHEN and SYDVKM. In nucleotides, the CDR3 is TGTGCCAGCAGACAAAGACAGGGGGCGGTTACTGAAGCTTTCTTT. Amino acid sequence: CASRQRQGAVTEAFF. Filled out from reference TRBV28 and TRBJ1-1, the complete variable domain reads DVKVTQSSRYLVKRTGEKVFLECVQDMDHENMFWYRQDPGLGLRLIYFSYDVKMKEKGDIPEGYSVSREKKERFSLILESASTNQTSMYLCASRQRQGAVTEAFFGQGTRLTVV.

This clonotype was detected a few times. The chain recombines TRBV7-2 with TRBJ1-1, with TRBD1 matching over 8 bases. The CDR3 is 14 amino acids. V trimming: 5 bases; J trimming: 3 bases; junction bases outside the gene matches: 5. Germline V gives CDR1 SGHTA, CDR2 FQGNSA. The CDR3 here is CASSTQGGDTEAFF. The CDR3 region has the DNA TGTGCCAGCAGCACACAGGGGGGAGACACTGAAGCTTTCTTT.

V usage is TRBV15 and J usage is TRBJ2-3; 7 bases match TRBD1. J lost 0 bases, V lost 3 bases, and 6 bases had no gene match. The CDR3 runs to 16 residues. Germline V CDR1 and CDR2: LNHNV, YYDKDF (reference sequence). CDR3 nucleotides: TGTGCCACCAGCAGGTCCGGGACAGCAAGCACAGATACGCAGTATTTT. Translated: CATSRSGTASTDTQYF.

This clonotype appeared many times. The genes are TRBV5-1 and TRBJ2-7; D possibly matches TRBD1 or TRBD2 (5 bases each). The CDR3 spans 15 residues. V was shortened by 6 bases and J by 3 bases, with 19 bases between the two germline ends. Looked up from germline, CDR1 is SGHRS and CDR2 is YFSETQ. CDR3 sequence reads: CASTARAGSHYEQYF. In nucleotides, the CDR3 is TGCGCCAGCACCGCCAGGGCGGGCAGCCACTACGAGCAGTACTTC.

This clonotype was counted a few times. The chain joins TRBV24-1 to TRBJ1-5; 8 nucleotides align to TRBD1. The CDR3 consists of 13 residues. Germline V gene sequence: CDR1 KGHDR, CDR2 SFDVKD. Unmatched junction bases numbered 6, after V lost 9 bases and J lost 6 bases. The CDR3 is CATARGHGQPQHF. The CDR3 DNA follows: TGTGCCACCGCCAGGGGGCATGGTCAGCCCCAGCATTTT.

The chain couples TRBV9 to TRBJ2-1, with D possibly being TRBD2 (5 bases). V gave up 0 bases and J gave up 4 bases, with 11 bases separating them. The germline V gene encodes CDR1 SGDLS and CDR2 YYNGEE. The CDR3 has 15 residues. CDR3 protein: CASSVGPAEYNEQFF. The CDR3 DNA sequence: TGTGCCAGCAGCGTAGGTCCAGCGGAGTACAATGAGCAGTTCTTC.

This clonotype was found a few times. The chain carries TRBV7-2 and TRBJ1-6; 10 bases match TRBD1. Unmatched junction bases numbered 9, after V lost 4 bases and J lost 9 bases. Germline CDR1 SGHTA, CDR2 FQGNSA. The CDR3 sequence is 16 residues long. CDR3 sequence (DNA): TGTGCCAGCAGCTCACGACAGGGGGCTGAGGGTTCACCCCTCCACTTT. Amino acids: CASSSRQGAEGSPLHF. Together with reference TRBV7-2 and TRBJ1-6, the CDR3 gives the full variable domain: GAGVSQSPSNKVTEKGKDVELRCDPISGHTALYWYRQSLGQGLEFLIYFQGNSAPDKSGLPSDRFSAERTGGSVSTLTIQRTQQEDSAVYLCASSSRQGAEGSPLHFGNGTRLTVT.